This T cell receptor (beta chain) was captured in a study of T cell responses to AZD1222 COVID-19 vaccine. Study-level points and caveats: Baseline antibody screening turned up just a handful of seropositive AZD1222 recipients. Most donors were white British and more were female, and clonal diversity was possibly underestimated.

Worth noting for this clone: The antigen remains undetermined.

TCRdb's copy holds only in-frame clones and misses some; the assay was immunoSEQ multiplex PCR. The sample yields roughly 130,000 clones, approximately 94% seen once. V was shortened by 5 bases and J by 2 bases, with 15 bases between the two germline ends. The CDR3 has 15 amino acids. CDR1 and CDR2 (germline): SGHAT, FQNNGV. The J gene is TRBJ1-2, the V gene TRBV11-2; D is possibly TRBD1 (6 bases). The receptor's source is an adult in good health. The sample in question was peripheral blood, obtained on day 0 of AZD1222 vaccination. CDR3 nucleotide sequence: TGTGCCAGCAGCGGAATCAGGGGAGTGAACTATGGCTACACCTTC. This translates into CASSGIRGVNYGYTF.